This T cell receptor beta chain was observed in a study of long-term antiretroviral therapy in people with HIV. Whole-study results and caveats: Those clones which expanded before ART made up the dominant part of the repertoire at all time points.

Concerning this clone: The antigen is not known.

The assay used was immunoSEQ (version v3.0), run at survey level. Sequencing used immunoSEQ multiplex PCR; TCRdb keeps in-frame clones, though not all of them. The data contain more than 15,000 clones, about 78% of them seen just once; the ten biggest clones take up 12% to 15%. Specimens retained about 0.95-11 million cryopreserved PBMC preceding DNA extraction. Germline lookup yields CDR1 SEHNR and CDR2 FQNEAQ (reference sequence). The CDR3 is 13 residues long. The V end was cut by 3 bases, the J end by 4 bases, with 7 bases between. The TCR sequence derives from a woman in her twenties or thirties with HIV. This chain links TRBV7-9 with TRBJ1-5, with D unresolved. The sample was unsorted PBMCs, taken 2.9 years after starting antiretroviral therapy. CDR3 in DNA: TGTGCCAGCAGCTTGGGAGATAATCAGCCCCAGCATTTT. Translation: CASSLGDNQPQHF.